The entry below gives a single TCR beta chain sequence along with its context. The data originate from a study of T cell changes during pregnancy in multiple sclerosis. Sequenced by immunoSEQ multiplex PCR; TCRdb stores in-frame clones only, minus some. The table has around 42,000 clones, about nine tenths seen once. This receptor was identified in a female donor with multiple sclerosis, enrolled in a pregnancy study. The sequencing used CD4+ T cells from peripheral blood mononuclear cells, collected before pregnancy.

Here the CDR3 reads CASSLSTDTQYF. The CDR3 region has the DNA TGCGCCAGCAGCTTGTCGACAGATACGCAGTATTTT. J is TRBJ2-3 and V is TRBV5-1, with D uncertain. Trimming took 1 base from V and 3 from J, leaving 3 bases between them. The CDR3 is 12 amino acids. CDR1 is SGHRS, CDR2 YFSETQ, per germline. The complete variable domain, with remaining parts taken from reference TRBV5-1 and TRBJ2-3, reads KAGVTQTPRYLIKTRGQQVTLSCSPISGHRSVSWYQQTPGQGLQFLFEYFSETQRNKGNFPGRFSGRQFSNSRSEMNVSTLELGDSALYLCASSLSTDTQYFGPGTRLTVL.